Below, 14 T cell receptor beta chains from the same sample are listed, as sequenced in a study of blood T cells in healthy people across ages. Primed by a sample-barcoded 5' primer and a J-beta primer mix, a second PCR proceeded for about 7 to 11 cycles. Using its own MiXCR run on the 5' RACE reads, TCRdb lists one record per CDR3 protein. This sample yields 700,000 to 850,000 distinct CDR3 sequences, of which about 53% are seen a single time; roughly 37% belongs to the top ten. Sequenced input: blood. These receptor sequences come from a man older than 75 in good health.

This sequence joins TRBV6-1 and TRBJ1-1, with 12 bases matching TRBD1. This CDR3 is 15 amino acids long. With V trimmed by 6 bases and J by 1 base, 3 bases remained unmatched. Per the germline V gene, CDR1 is MNHNS and CDR2 is SASEGT. CDR3 in amino acids: CASRGQGAGNTEAFF. Written as DNA, the CDR3 is TGTGCCAGCAGGGGACAGGGGGCCGGGAACACTGAAGCTTTCTTT.

This clonotype appeared a few times. The chain joins TRBV15 to TRBJ2-3; the D call may be TRBD1 or TRBD2 (5 bases each). Between the trimmed V and J ends, which lost 4 bases and 14 bases, there was a span of 25 bases. The germline gives CDR1 LNHNV, CDR2 YYDKDF (reference sequence). The CDR3 extends over 15 amino acids. CDR3 bases: TGTGCCACCAGCAAACTAAGACTGGGAGACAGATACGCGTATTTT. Translated: CATSKLRLGDRYAYF.

The sample holds a few counts of this clonotype. The V call is TRBV9, the J call TRBJ2-5; D may be TRBD1 (6 bases). V was cut by 0 bases and J by 5 bases, with 20 bases left in between. Per germline, CDR1 SGDLS and CDR2 YYNGEE. There are 17 residues in the CDR3. The CDR3 nucleotides read TGTGCCAGCAGCGTAGACCCGCTGGGGGCCATTCGGGAGACCCAGTACTTC. It translates to CASSVDPLGAIRETQYF.

With respect to this clonotype: Compared with germline, one end of the junction differs, possibly owing to a read error. The rearrangement uses TRBV7-7 and TRBJ2-3; 7 bases are shared with TRBD2. This CDR3 is 15 amino acids long. Germline V lookup: CDR1 SSHAT, CDR2 FNYEAQ (reference sequence). The CDR3 loop reads CASSLSSGYTDTQYF. In DNA, the CDR3 is TGTGCTAGCAGCTTATCTAGCGGTTACACAGATACGCAGTATTTT. The full variable domain, rest sourced from reference TRBV7-7 and TRBJ2-3, is GAGVSQSPRYKVTKRGQDVTLRCDPISSHATLYWYQQALGQGPEFLTYFNYEAQPDKSGLPSDRFSAERPEGSISTLTIQRTEQRDSAMYRCASSLSSGYTDTQYFGPGTRLTVL.

This clonotype was observed a few times. The V call is TRBV28, the J call TRBJ2-1; perhaps TRBD2 as D (6 bases). The last part of the DNA fits TRBJ2-7 better; the J call may be wrong. The germline V gene encodes CDR1 MDHEN and CDR2 SYDVKM. The CDR3 contains 13 residues. The CDR3: CASSLAGNNEQYF. DNA for the CDR3: TGTGCCAGCAGTTTGGCGGGGAACAATGAGCAGTACTTC.

This clonotype was seen once. CDR3 coding DNA: TGTGCCAGCAGCAAAAGGGGAACAGAGACGGTTGCGGAGCAGTACTTC. Amino acids: CASSKRGTETVAEQYF. This chain connects TRBV21-1 to TRBJ2-5; the D call of TRBD1 is as the table states it, not checked on the DNA. TRBV21-1 is marked as a pseudogene. The CDR3 has 16 amino acids.

The chain has TRBV18 and TRBJ2-6; D is uncertain. The V end was cut by 3 bases, the J end by 0 bases, with 6 bases between. Germline V gene lookup returns CDR1 KGHSH and CDR2 LQKENI. The CDR3 spans 15 residues. The CDR3 sequence is CASSPALSGANVLTF. For the CDR3, the DNA is TGTGCCAGCTCACCGGCCCTCTCTGGGGCCAACGTCCTGACTTTC.

This clonotype has only a few counts. The genes are TRBV10-3 and TRBJ1-4, with a possible D match to TRBD1 (6 bases). V was cut by 2 bases and J by 3 bases, with 13 bases left in between. The length of the CDR3 is 16 residues. CDR1 and CDR2 from the germline V gene are ENHRY and SYGVKD. CDR3 residues: CAISEPTRGANEKLFF. CDR3 DNA: TGTGCCATCAGTGAGCCAACGAGGGGGGCTAATGAAAAACTGTTTTTT.

The chain has TRBV11-2 and TRBJ2-4; no reliable D call. CDR1 and CDR2 (germline): SGHAT, FQNNGV. The V end was cut by 1 base, the J end by 1 base, with 2 bases between. This CDR3 is 13 amino acids long. Here the CDR3 DNA reads TGTGCCAGCAGCTTAGTGGCCAAAAACATTCAGTACTTC. Protein: CASSLVAKNIQYF.

The chain has TRBV3-1 and TRBJ2-1, with TRBD2 matching 8 bases. This CDR3 region has 12 residues. Germline V gives CDR1 LGHDT, CDR2 YNNKEL (reference sequence). Trimming removed 5 bases from V and 10 bases from J; junction bases left unmatched: 4. CDR3 amino acids: CASSSTSAEQFF. For the CDR3, the DNA is TGTGCCAGCAGCTCGACTAGCGCAGAGCAGTTCTTC.

The J gene is TRBJ2-7, the V gene TRBV3-1; 15 bases are shared with TRBD2. TRBJ2-4 matches the DNA end more closely, so the J call is doubtful. The CDR3 consists of 17 residues. Germline values: CDR1 LGHDT, CDR2 YNNKEL (reference sequence). The chain's CDR3 is CASSPGGTSGRRNIQYF. The CDR3 DNA reads as TGTGCCAGCAGCCCCGGCGGGACTAGCGGGAGGAGAAACATTCAGTACTTC.

This rearrangement joins TRBV7-3 to TRBJ2-4; TRBD2 matches at 8 bases. Germline V gene data show CDR1 as SGHTA and CDR2 as FQGTGA. V was pared by 5 bases and J by 6 bases, with 9 bases of the junction left unmatched. This CDR3 contains 15 residues. CDR3 sequence: CASSTRAGVGNIQYF. The CDR3 DNA reads TGTGCCAGCAGCACCCGAGCGGGAGTTGGAAACATTCAGTACTTC.

The chain links TRBV10-2 to TRBJ1-1, with 9 bases fitting TRBD1. CDR3 length equals 16 residues. V dropped 3 bases and J dropped 3; count of bases not matched to a gene: 8. Germline V gene sequence: CDR1 WSHSY, CDR2 SAAADI. CDR3 coding DNA: TGCGCCAGCAGTGAAGCCGGGACAGGGTTTGACACTGAAGCTTTCTTT. It is translated as CASSEAGTGFDTEAFF.

The rearrangement links TRBV3-1 to TRBJ2-2; D remains unclear. The CDR3 has 13 residues. CDR1 is LGHDT, CDR2 YNNKEL, per germline (reference sequence). V was trimmed by 0 bases and J by 6 bases, leaving 5 bases between them. The CDR3 loop reads CASSQDYAGELFF. CDR3 nucleotide sequence: TGTGCCAGCAGCCAAGATTATGCCGGGGAGCTGTTTTTT.